This TCR beta chain was sequenced in a study of shared clonotypes between healthy human individuals. Whole-study findings and limits: Relative to clonotypes present in all four donors, those not shared had lower generation probabilities.

Comments on this clone: Its matching antigen is unknown.

The authors divided CD4+ cells into CD45RA+ naive and CD45RA-negative memory subsets. V was trimmed by 8 bases and J by 11 bases, leaving 15 bases between them. Germline V gene data show CDR1 as SNHLY and CDR2 as FYNNEI. This CDR3 has 11 residues. Measured with immunoSEQ multiplex PCR; TCRdb has only the in-frame clones, and not every one. The sample shows 2 million to 3 million clones, over 85% of them seen only once. The chain has TRBV2 and TRBJ1-1; D is ambiguous. The sequence derives from a man between 18 and 35 years old in good health. Some clones in this sample may be carry-over from other donors' samples. Sequencing was done on a sample of naive CD4+ T cells from PBMCs. Subset: CD45RA+ positively selected. The DNA of the CDR3 is TGTGCCAGCTCGGAGGGCCGTGGGGCTTTCTTT. Protein sequence: CASSEGRGAFF.